This T cell receptor (beta chain) came from a study of CD8 T cells in Susac syndrome. Germline V gene data show CDR1 as SGHTA and CDR2 as FQGNSA. The CDR3 length is 17 residues. With 1 base clipped from V and 1 base from J, the junction kept 6 bases outside the gene matches. TCR beta sequencing covered blood CD8+ and CD4+ T cells. Patients with Susac syndrome showed fulfilment of recently defined diagnostic criteria for definite or probable disease. It was with random hexamers that roughly 0.45 to 1 ug RNA was reverse transcribed. immunoSEQ multiplex PCR amplified TCR beta CDR3 across 54 Vbeta, 13 Jbeta. TCRdb re-analysed the immunoSEQ multiplex PCR reads in MiXCR, keeping a single row per CDR3 protein. The table shows some 26,000 distinct CDR3 sequences, with 93% occurring only once.

Sequencing was done on a sample of CD8+ T cells from PBMCs. The chain is built from TRBV7-2 and TRBJ2-2, with 7 bases fitting TRBD1. The receptor comes from a human donor with Susac syndrome. CDR3 bases: TGTGCCAGCAGCTTAGGAGGGACAGTTTTGAACACCGGGGAGCTGTTTTTT. Translated: CASSLGGTVLNTGELFF.